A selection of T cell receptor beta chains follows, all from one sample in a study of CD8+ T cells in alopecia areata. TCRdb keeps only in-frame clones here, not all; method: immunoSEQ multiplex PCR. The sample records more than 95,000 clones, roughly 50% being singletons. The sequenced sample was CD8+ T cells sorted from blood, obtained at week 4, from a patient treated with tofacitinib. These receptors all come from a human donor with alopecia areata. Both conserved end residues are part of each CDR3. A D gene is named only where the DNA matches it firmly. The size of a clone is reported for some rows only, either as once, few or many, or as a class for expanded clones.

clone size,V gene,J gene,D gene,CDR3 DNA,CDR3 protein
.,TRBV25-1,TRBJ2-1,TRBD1,TGTGCCAGCAGTAAAACAGGGGGAATCGATGAGCAGTTCTTC,CASSKTGGIDEQFF
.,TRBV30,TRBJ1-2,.,TGTGCCTGGAGTGTACCCTGGGACCCCTATGGCTACACCTTC,CAWSVPWDPYGYTF
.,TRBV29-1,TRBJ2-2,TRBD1,TGCAGCGTTGAAGTGGGACAGGGAGAGGCCGGGGAGCTGTTTTTT,CSVEVGQGEAGELFF
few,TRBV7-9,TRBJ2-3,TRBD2,TGTGCCAGCAGCCTAGGACCCTTGAGCGGGGGCACAGATACGCAGTATTTT,CASSLGPLSGGTDTQYF
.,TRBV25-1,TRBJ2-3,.,TGTGCCAGCAGTGATCTAGGCTCTGATACGCAGTATTTT,CASSDLGSDTQYF
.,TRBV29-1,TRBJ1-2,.,TGCAGCGTTGTGGGTCAGGGTGGTGACTATGGCTACACCTTC,CSVVGQGGDYGYTF
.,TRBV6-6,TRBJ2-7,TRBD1,TGTGCCAGCAGTGACTCCGGGACAGGGCCGAGTGAGCAGTACTTC,CASSDSGTGPSEQYF
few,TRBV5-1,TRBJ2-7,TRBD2,TGCGCCAGCAGCTTGGGCTCCAGCGGGGGTCTCATCGAGCAGTACTTC,CASSLGSSGGLIEQYF
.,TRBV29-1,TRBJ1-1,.,TGCAGCGTTGAAGACGCTAGCCCTGAAGCTTTCTTT,CSVEDASPEAFF
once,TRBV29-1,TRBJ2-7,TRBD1,TGCAGCGTTGAAGGGGACAGGGAGTCGGGCGAGCAGTACTTC,CSVEGDRESGEQYF
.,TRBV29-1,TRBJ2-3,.,TGCAGCGTTTATCTCTTCCTCGTGGACACAGATACGCAGTATTTT,CSVYLFLVDTDTQYF
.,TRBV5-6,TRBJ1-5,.,TGTGCCAGCAGCTTTGGGGGGCAGCCCCAGCATTTT,CASSFGGQPQHF
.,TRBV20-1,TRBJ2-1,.,TGCAGTGCGCGGTCCTACAATGAGCAGTTCTTC,CSARSYNEQFF
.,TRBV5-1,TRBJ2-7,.,TGCGCCAGCAGCGGAGACCTCACCGGGCCTTCCTACGAGCAGTACTTC,CASSGDLTGPSYEQYF
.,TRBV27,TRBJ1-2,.,TGTGCCAGCAGACCGGGGAGGTACTATGGCTACACCTTC,CASRPGRYYGYTF
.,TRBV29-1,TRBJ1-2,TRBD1,TGCAGCGTTGATTTCCCGGGACAGGGCGTTTATGGCTACACCTTC,CSVDFPGQGVYGYTF
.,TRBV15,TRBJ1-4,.,TGTGCCACCAGCAATGAAGGCCAGAATGAAAAACTGTTTTTT,CATSNEGQNEKLFF
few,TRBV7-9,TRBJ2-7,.,TGTGCCAGCAGTTCCCGGTCCTACGAGCAGTACTTC,CASSSRSYEQYF
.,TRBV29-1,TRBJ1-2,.,TGCAGTAATTGGGACGCCTATGGCTACACCTTC,CSNWDAYGYTF
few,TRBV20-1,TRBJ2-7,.,TGCAGTGCTAGAGTGGGCGAGCAGTACTTC,CSARVGEQYF
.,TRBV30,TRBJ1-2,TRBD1,TGTGCCGGGACAGGAGGCGGCTACACCTTC,CAGTGGGYTF
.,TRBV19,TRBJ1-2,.,TGTGCCAGTAGTATCGGGAACCTCTATGGCTACACCTTC,CASSIGNLYGYTF
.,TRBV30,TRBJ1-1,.,TGTGCTGGCGGCAGGACGAACACTGAAGCTTTCTTT,CAGGRTNTEAFF
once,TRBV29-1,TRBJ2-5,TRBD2,TGCAGCGTCGCGGGGGAGACCCAAGAGACCCAGTACTTC,CSVAGETQETQYF
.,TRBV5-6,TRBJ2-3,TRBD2,TGTGCCAGCAGCGGAGCCGGGACTAGCGGGGCCTTCACAGATACGCAGTATTTT,CASSGAGTSGAFTDTQYF
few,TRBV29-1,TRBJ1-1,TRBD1,TGCAGCGGCGACAGGGGGAACACTGAAGCTTTCTTT,CSGDRGNTEAFF
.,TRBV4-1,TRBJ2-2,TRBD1,TGCGCCAGCAGCCATTACGGGACAGGGAACACCGGGGAGCTGTTTTTT,CASSHYGTGNTGELFF
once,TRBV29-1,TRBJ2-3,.,TGCAGCGTTCTCCCTGGGGATACGCAGTATTTT,CSVLPGDTQYF
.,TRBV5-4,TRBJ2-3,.,TGTGCCAGCAGCTTTGGTGGGGGCACAGATACGCAGTATTTT,CASSFGGGTDTQYF
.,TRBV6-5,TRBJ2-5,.,TGTGCCAGCAGCGTCAGCGAGACCCAGTACTTC,CASSVSETQYF
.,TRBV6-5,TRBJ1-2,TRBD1,TGTGCCAGCAGTTCCTTGGGACAGCGCTATGGCTACACCTTC,CASSSLGQRYGYTF
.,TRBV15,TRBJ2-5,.,TGTGCCACCAGGGCACCGGGCCAAGAGACCCAGTACTTC,CATRAPGQETQYF
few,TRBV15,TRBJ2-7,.,TGTGCCACCAGCAGAGGGGGGGAAGGGACCTACGAGCAGTACTTC,CATSRGGEGTYEQYF